The clone carrying this T cell receptor (beta chain) was detected a few times. As yet, its antigen is unknown. Time point given: blood 4 weeks post-SBRT, at nephrectomy. The sample's treatment: 15 Gy SBRT to primary tumor, nephrectomy 4 weeks later. This entry comes from a study of radiation and T cells in renal cell carcinoma. Findings and limits, study-wide: Top tumor clonotypes rose in blood 2 weeks post-radiation, then contracted.

Profiling relied on immunoSEQ multiplex PCR, and the TCRdb table lists in-frame clones only, not all of them. The profile shows some 64,000 clones, 65% to 80% of them singletons. The sequenced sample was blood, obtained from a patient whose treatment included radiotherapy and nephrectomy. This clonotype was sampled from a man in his 60s with renal cell carcinoma.

CDR3 sequence (DNA): TGTGCCAGCAGACCCCGGGACAGCCTCGTTAATGAGCAGTTCTTC. Protein sequence: CASRPRDSLVNEQFF. The chain carries TRBV11-3 and TRBJ2-1, with 7 bases matching TRBD1. This CDR3 has 15 residues. Per the germline V gene, CDR1 is SGHNT and CDR2 is YENEEA. Trimming took 6 bases from V and 7 from J; bases not matched to a gene: 12.